This record covers a single T cell receptor (beta chain). Deletions cut 1 base from V and 10 bases from J, with 27 bases between. Germline CDR1 reads SGHRS; CDR2 reads YFSETQ. The CDR3 runs to 19 residues. Per the study methods: Reference gene primer amplification gave nucleated cell count estimates. Clones were sequenced by immunoSEQ multiplex PCR, and TCRdb holds only the in-frame ones, with some missing. The V and J calls and clone size were taken over from that table, and D and trimming were inferred from the DNA. The table shows tens of thousands of clones, with about 92% occurring only once. The sample comes from a study of blood T cell repertoires in COVID-19. Study context: The United States, Italy and Spain were the sources of the acute and convalescent COVID-19 samples. Nucleic acid was either cDNA or gDNA, and it came from T cells, B-cell-depleted T cells, or PBMCs.

What was sequenced was peripheral blood. The TCR comes from a man aged 60 to 69 with acute or convalescent COVID-19. This rearrangement joins TRBV5-1 to TRBJ1-6; a weak D match, TRBD1 (6 bases). CDR3 nucleotide sequence: TGCGCCAGCAGCTTGAACGACGGACAGAACCAGGGGCCGGGGTCACCCCTCCACTTT. The encoded protein is CASSLNDGQNQGPGSPLHF.